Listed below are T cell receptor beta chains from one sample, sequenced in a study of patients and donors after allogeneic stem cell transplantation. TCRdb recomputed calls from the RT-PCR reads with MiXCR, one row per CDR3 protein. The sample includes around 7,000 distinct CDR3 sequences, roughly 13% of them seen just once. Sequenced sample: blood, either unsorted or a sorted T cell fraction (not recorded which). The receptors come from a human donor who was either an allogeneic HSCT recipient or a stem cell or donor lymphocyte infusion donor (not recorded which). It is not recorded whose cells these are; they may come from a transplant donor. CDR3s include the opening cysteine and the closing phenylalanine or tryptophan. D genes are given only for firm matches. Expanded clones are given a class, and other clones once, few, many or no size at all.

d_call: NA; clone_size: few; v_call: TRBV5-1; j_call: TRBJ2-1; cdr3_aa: CASSWGTSYNEQFF; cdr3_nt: TGCGCCAGCAGCTGGGGGACATCCTACAATGAGCAGTTCTTC
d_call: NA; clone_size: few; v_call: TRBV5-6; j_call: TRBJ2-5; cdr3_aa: CASSSLGQPKETQYF; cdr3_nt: TGTGCCAGCAGCTCGTTAGGACAGCCCAAAGAGACCCAGTACTTC
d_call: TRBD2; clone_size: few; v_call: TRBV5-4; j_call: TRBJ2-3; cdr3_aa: CASSFVRTSGDNTDTQYF; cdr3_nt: TGTGCCAGCAGCTTCGTTCGGACTAGCGGGGATAACACAGATACGCAGTATTTT
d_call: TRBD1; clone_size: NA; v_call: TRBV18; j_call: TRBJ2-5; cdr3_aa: CASSPTGGSVRETQYF; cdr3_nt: TGTGCCAGCTCACCAACAGGGGGCAGCGTACGGGAGACCCAGTACTTC
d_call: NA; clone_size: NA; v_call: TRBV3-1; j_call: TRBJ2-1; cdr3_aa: CASSQARLVFGEQFF; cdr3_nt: TGTGCCAGCAGCCAAGCGAGACTAGTTTTCGGTGAGCAGTTCTTC
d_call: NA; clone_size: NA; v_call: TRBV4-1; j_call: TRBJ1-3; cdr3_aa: CASSLTSRAGNTIYF; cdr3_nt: TGCGCCAGCAGCCTCACCAGCAGGGCTGGAAACACCATATATTTT
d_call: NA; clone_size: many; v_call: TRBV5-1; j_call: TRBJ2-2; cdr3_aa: CASSLRVVDTGELFF; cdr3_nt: TGCGCCAGCAGCTTGAGAGTAGTAGACACCGGGGAGCTGTTTTTT
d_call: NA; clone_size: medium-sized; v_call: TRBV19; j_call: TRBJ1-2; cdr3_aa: CASSAADSNYGYTF; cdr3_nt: TGTGCCAGTAGTGCGGCAGACTCTAACTATGGCTACACCTTC
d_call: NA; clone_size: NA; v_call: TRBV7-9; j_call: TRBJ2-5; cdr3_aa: CASSSSLLRGPQETQYF; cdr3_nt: TGTGCCAGCAGCTCCTCCCTCCTACGGGGCCCACAAGAGACCCAGTACTTC
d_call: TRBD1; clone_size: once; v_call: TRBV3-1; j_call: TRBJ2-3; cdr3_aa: CASSPRDRTRDTQYF; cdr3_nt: TGTGCCAGCAGCCCCCGGGACAGGACAAGAGATACGCAGTATTTT
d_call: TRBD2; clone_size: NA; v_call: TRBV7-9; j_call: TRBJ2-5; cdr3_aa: CASRGPLAGGDQETQYF; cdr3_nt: TGTGCCAGCCGTGGCCCCCTAGCGGGGGGTGACCAAGAGACCCAGTACTTC
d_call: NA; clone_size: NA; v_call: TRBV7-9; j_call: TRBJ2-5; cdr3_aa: CASSLLRGIQETQYF; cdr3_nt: TGTGCCAGCAGCTTATTACGCGGTATCCAAGAGACCCAGTACTTC
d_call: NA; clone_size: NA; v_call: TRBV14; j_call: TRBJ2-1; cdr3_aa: CASSQVGSGWQFF; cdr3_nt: TGTGCCAGCAGCCAAGTCGGGAGCGGGTGGCAGTTCTTC
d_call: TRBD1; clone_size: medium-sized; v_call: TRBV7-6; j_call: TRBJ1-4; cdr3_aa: CASSLGQRGGLNEKLFF; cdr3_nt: TGTGCCAGCAGCTTAGGACAGAGAGGGGGCCTTAATGAAAAACTGTTTTTT
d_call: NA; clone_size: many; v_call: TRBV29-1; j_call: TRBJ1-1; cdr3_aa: CSVEGVKGITEAFF; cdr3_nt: TGCAGCGTTGAAGGAGTGAAGGGGATTACTGAAGCTTTCTTT
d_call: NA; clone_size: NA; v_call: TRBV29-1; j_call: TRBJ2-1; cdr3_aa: CSDTSYNEQFF; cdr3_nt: TGCAGCGATACTTCATACAATGAGCAGTTCTTC
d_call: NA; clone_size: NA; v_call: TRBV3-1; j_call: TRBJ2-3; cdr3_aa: CASSQDLASTDTQYF; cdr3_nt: TGTGCCAGCAGCCAAGATTTGGCTAGCACAGATACGCAGTATTTT
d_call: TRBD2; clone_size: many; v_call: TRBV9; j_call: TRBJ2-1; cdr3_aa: CASSVGAGGSHNEQFF; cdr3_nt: TGTGCCAGCAGCGTAGGGGCGGGAGGCTCCCACAATGAGCAGTTCTTC
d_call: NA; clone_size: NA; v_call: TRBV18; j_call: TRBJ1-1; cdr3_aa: CASSQAGTEAFF; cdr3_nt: TGTGCCAGCTCACAGGCTGGCACTGAAGCTTTCTTT
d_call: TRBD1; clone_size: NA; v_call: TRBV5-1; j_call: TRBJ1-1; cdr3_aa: CASSLERQGLVRGVEAFF; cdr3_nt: TGCGCCAGCAGCTTGGAAAGACAGGGTCTTGTGAGAGGAGTAGAAGCTTTCTTT
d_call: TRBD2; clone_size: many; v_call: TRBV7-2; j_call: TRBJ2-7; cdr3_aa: CASSFSSGRLEQYF; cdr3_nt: TGTGCCAGCAGCTTCTCTAGCGGGAGGCTCGAGCAGTACTTC
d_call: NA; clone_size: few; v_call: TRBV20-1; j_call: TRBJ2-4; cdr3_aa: CSASKDSLENIQYF; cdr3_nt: TGCAGTGCTAGCAAGGACAGCCTTGAGAACATTCAGTACTTC
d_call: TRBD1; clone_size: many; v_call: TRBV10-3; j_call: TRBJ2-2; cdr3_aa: CATRGQQETGTAFTGELFF; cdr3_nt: TGTGCCACCAGGGGGCAGCAAGAGACCGGGACAGCTTTCACCGGGGAGCTGTTTTTT
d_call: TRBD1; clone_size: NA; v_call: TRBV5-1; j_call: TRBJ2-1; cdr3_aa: CASSPGQGLRNEQFF; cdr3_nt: TGCGCCAGCAGCCCGGGACAGGGTCTACGAAATGAGCAGTTCTTC
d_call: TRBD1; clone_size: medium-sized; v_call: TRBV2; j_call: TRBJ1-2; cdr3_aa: CASRLGQAAGYTF; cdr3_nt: TGTGCCAGCAGACTCGGACAGGCTGCGGGCTACACCTTC
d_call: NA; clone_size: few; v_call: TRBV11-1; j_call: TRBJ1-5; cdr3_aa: CASSLGSGGSNQPQHF; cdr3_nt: TGTGCCAGCAGCTTAGGGTCTGGCGGTAGCAATCAGCCCCAGCATTTT
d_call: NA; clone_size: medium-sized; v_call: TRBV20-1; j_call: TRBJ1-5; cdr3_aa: CSASNRNNQPQHF; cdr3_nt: TGCAGTGCTAGTAACAGAAACAATCAGCCCCAGCATTTT
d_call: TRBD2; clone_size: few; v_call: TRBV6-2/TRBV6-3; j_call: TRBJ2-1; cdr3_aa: CASRPPGTSGINEQFF; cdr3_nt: TGTGCCAGCAGGCCCCCCGGGACTAGCGGAATAAATGAGCAGTTCTTC
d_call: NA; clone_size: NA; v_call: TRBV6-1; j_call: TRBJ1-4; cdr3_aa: CASSGWRATNEKLFF; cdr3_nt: TGTGCCAGCAGTGGGTGGAGGGCAACTAATGAAAAACTGTTTTTT
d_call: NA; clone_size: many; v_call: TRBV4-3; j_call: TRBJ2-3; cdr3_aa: CASSQDWGYGDTQYF; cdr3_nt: TGCGCCAGCAGCCAAGATTGGGGGTATGGAGATACGCAGTATTTT
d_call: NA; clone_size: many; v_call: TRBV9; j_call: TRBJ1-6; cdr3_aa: CASRGSSYNSPLHF; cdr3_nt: TGTGCCAGCAGGGGGAGCTCCTATAATTCACCCCTCCACTTT
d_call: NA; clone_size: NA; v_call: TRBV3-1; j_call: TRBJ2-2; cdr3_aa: CASSQGLREVGELFF; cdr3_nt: TGTGCCAGCAGCCAAGGTCTAAGGGAGGTCGGGGAGCTGTTTTTT
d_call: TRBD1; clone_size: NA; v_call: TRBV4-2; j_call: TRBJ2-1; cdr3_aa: CASSQGRRGFYNEQFF; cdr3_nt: TGTGCCAGCAGCCAAGGTCGCAGGGGGTTCTACAATGAGCAGTTCTTC
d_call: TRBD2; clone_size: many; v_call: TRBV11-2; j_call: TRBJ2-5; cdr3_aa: CASSLVREGKTQYF; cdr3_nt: TGTGCCAGCAGCTTAGTACGGGAGGGAAAGACCCAGTACTTC
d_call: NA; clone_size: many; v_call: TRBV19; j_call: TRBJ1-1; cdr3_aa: CASSIQDMNTEAFF; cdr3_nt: TGTGCCAGTAGTATACAGGATATGAACACTGAAGCTTTCTTT
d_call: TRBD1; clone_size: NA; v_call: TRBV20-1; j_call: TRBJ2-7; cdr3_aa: CSARDRERDEQYF; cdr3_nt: TGCAGTGCGCGGGACAGGGAGAGGGACGAGCAGTACTTC
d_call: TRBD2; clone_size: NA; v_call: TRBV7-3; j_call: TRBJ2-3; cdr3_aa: CASSPSGSRSTDTQYF; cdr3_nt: TGTGCCAGCAGCCCTAGCGGGAGTAGGAGCACAGATACGCAGTATTTT
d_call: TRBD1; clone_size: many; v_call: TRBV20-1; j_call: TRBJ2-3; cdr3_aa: CSATRDRGVTDTQYF; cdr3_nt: TGCAGTGCCACGAGGGACAGGGGTGTCACAGATACGCAGTATTTT
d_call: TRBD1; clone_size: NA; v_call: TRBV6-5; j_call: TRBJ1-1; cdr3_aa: CASSRGQGRAFF; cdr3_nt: TGTGCCAGCAGTAGGGGGCAGGGTCGCGCTTTCTTT
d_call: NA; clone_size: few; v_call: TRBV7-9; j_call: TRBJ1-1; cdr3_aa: CASSSMGGNTEAFF; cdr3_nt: TGTGCCAGCAGCTCGATGGGGGGAAACACTGAAGCTTTCTTT
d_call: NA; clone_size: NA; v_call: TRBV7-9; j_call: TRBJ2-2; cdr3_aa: CASSLALGGTGELFF; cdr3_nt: TGTGCCAGCAGCTTAGCGCTAGGAGGCACCGGGGAGCTGTTTTTT
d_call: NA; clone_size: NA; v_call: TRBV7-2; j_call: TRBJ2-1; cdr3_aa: CASSLRSGANNEQFF; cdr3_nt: TGTGCCAGCAGCTTAAGGTCTGGAGCGAACAATGAGCAGTTCTTC
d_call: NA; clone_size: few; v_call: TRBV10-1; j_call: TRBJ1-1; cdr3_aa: CASSEEQGGFATEAFF; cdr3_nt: TGCGCCAGCAGTGAAGAACAGGGAGGATTCGCCACTGAAGCTTTCTTT
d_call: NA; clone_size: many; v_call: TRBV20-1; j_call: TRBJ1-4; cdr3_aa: CSATSSAQLFF; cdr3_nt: TGCAGTGCTACCTCTAGCGCACAACTGTTTTTT
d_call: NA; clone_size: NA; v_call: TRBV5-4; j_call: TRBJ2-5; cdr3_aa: CASSGSRNQETQYF; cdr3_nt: TGTGCCAGCAGCGGTTCGAGGAACCAAGAGACCCAGTACTTC
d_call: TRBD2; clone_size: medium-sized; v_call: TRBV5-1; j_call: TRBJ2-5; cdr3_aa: CASSIAGGIQETQYF; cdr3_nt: TGCGCCAGCAGCATAGCGGGAGGGATCCAAGAGACCCAGTACTTC
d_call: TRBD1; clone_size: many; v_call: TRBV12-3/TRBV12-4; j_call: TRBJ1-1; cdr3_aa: CASSPTGGTNTEAFF; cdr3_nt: TGTGCCAGCAGCCCGACAGGGGGGACGAACACTGAAGCTTTCTTT
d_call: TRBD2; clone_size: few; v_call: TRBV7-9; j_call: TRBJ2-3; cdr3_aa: CASSLRSTSGRRTDTQYF; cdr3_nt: TGTGCCAGCAGCCTTCGTTCGACTAGCGGGAGACGGACAGATACGCAGTATTTT
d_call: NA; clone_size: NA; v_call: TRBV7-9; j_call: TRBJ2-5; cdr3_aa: CASRPTGTETQYF; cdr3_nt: TGTGCCAGCAGGCCTACAGGGACGGAGACCCAGTACTTC
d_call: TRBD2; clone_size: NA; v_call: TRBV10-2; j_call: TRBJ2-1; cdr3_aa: CASSESVAGVSYNEQFF; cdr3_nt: TGCGCCAGCAGTGAGTCGGTAGCGGGAGTTTCCTACAATGAGCAGTTCTTC
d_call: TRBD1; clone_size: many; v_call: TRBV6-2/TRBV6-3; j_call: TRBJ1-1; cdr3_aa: CASSYRRDRSWNTEAFF; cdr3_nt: TGTGCCAGCAGTTACCGAAGGGACAGATCCTGGAACACTGAAGCTTTCTTT
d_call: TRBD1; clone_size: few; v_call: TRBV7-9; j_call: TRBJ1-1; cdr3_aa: CASSFVGTENTEAFF; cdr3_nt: TGTGCCAGCAGCTTCGTCGGGACAGAGAACACTGAAGCTTTCTTT
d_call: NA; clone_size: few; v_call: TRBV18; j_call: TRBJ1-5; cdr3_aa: CASSPSTGNQPQHF; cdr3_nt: TGTGCCAGCTCACCGTCGACAGGCAATCAGCCCCAGCATTTT
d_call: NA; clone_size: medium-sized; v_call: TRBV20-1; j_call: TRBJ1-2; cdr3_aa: CSASRGQYNSYGYTF; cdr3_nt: TGCAGTGCTAGCCGCGGACAGTATAATAGCTATGGCTACACCTTC
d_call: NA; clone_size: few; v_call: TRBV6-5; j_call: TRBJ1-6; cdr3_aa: CASSYSQPYNSPLHF; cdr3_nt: TGTGCCAGCAGTTACTCACAGCCCTATAATTCACCCCTCCACTTT